This T cell receptor beta chain was retrieved from a study of OX40 agonist ivuxolimab in advanced cancers. The data were produced by immunoSEQ multiplex PCR, yet TCRdb's version contains in-frame clones alone and is incomplete. The repertoire holds some 65,000 clones, about 90% seen once, with 2.5% to 3% in the top ten. In germline, CDR1 is MDHEN, CDR2 SYDVKM. CDR3 length: 13 residues. V dropped 6 bases and J dropped 6 bases, with 12 bases sitting between them. This chain uses TRBV28 with TRBJ2-1, with no clear D. The TCR originated in an adult with an advanced solid tumor such as melanoma, head and neck, liver or kidney cancer. This sample comprised CD4+ or CD8+ T cells sorted from blood, obtained in a trial of the OX40 agonist ivuxolimab. CDR3 DNA sequence: TGTGCCAGCAGACGAGTCTTGGGCAATGAGCAGTTCTTC. This sequence encodes CASRRVLGNEQFF.